This T cell receptor beta chain was sequenced during a study of cytomegalovirus exposure and HLA in healthy donors. The PCR employed 60 Vbeta primers together with 13 Jbeta primers. Data came from immunoSEQ multiplex PCR; TCRdb stores just in-frame clones and leaves some out. The table records about 130,000 clones, roughly 84% of them present only once. The CDR3 length is 14 residues. Trimming shortened V by 7 bases and J by 0 bases, and 15 bases separated the two germline ends. Per germline, CDR1 SQVTM and CDR2 ANQGSEA. This sequence joins TRBV29-1 and TRBJ1-1; D unclear. The receptor's source is a boy aged 5-17 years in good health and CMV-seronegative. The sample taken for sequencing was PBMCs. The CDR3 nucleotides read TGCAGCGCGCGGCCAGGAGGGATGAACACTGAAGCTTTCTTT. Translation gives CSARPGGMNTEAFF.